This TCR beta chain came from a study of early T cells in non-severe SARS-CoV-2 infection. Germline V gene data show CDR1 as DFQATT and CDR2 as SNEGSKA (reference sequence). The length of the CDR3 is 15 residues. V shed 5 bases, J shed 6 bases, and the junction held 8 bases outside the gene matches. TCRdb reprocessed the 5' RACE reads via MiXCR and lists one record per CDR3 protein. Here the sample spans around 100,000 distinct CDR3 sequences, roughly 13% being singletons. Sequencing was carried out using whole blood. This sequence originates from an adult who was a healthcare worker with PCR-confirmed SARS-CoV-2 infection or an uninfected control (not recorded which). The chain joins TRBV20-1 to TRBJ2-1; 12 bases align to TRBD2. The CDR3 bases are TGCAGTGCTCGAGCTAGCGGGAGGGCCGTCAATGAGCAGTTCTTC. Protein sequence: CSARASGRAVNEQFF.